This T cell receptor (beta chain) was found in a study of shared clonotypes between healthy human individuals (dated by TCRdb to 2020 to 2021). Study-wide context: The cohort comprised a couple of women and a few men aged 18 to 49 years. Different laboratories and diverse techniques were used to prepare libraries and sequence TCR repertoires, to increase sequencing depth and limit assay-specific biases. Per donor, leukapheresis produced somewhere between about 0.94 and 8.9 billion PBMCs. Blood TCR repertoires of a handful of healthy adults were deeply sequenced to estimate repertoire size and the extent of clonotype sharing between individuals. For each donor, CD4 naive and CD4 memory were each given three plates, CD8 naive was given two plates, and CD8 memory was given one plate. Overall study outcomes, separate from this receptor: Compared with non-shared clonotypes, clonotypes shared by all four sorted-subset donors had higher generation probabilities. Based on pairwise subsampling, the degree of clonotype sharing among donors was expected to be affected by sequencing depth. About 5% of naive CD4, 3% to 3.5% of naive CD8, about 2.5% of memory CD4, and about 0.4% of memory CD8 clonotypes were shared across a few donors. Larger estimated clonotype richness was generally found for naive subsets than for memory subsets. Sampling was restricted to blood, and TCR repertoires in tissues likely differ from the TCR repertoires found in blood. The small number of donors limited the genetic and exposure-history diversity represented. Even with the large sequencing depth, rarefaction of the sorted-subset datasets indicated that sequencing was incomplete.

Using the deep immunoSEQ assay, multiplex PCR amplified TCR CDR3 regions from genomic DNA. Extracted genomic DNA from each cell subset was spread evenly across all wells of several immunoSEQ 96-well plates, with each plate serving as a replicate. For sorted subsets, roughly 190 ng of genomic DNA, equivalent to some 30,000 T cell genomes, went into each replicate PCR. Purified libraries were quantified with a Qubit 3.0 fluorometer, sized on a Bioanalyzer 2100, and re-quantified with the KAPA Library Quantification kit. Each immunoSEQ 96-well plate was sequenced on its own single-read 150-cycle Illumina NextSeq 550 flow cell. The paper's processing steps were these. Because only junctional sequences without quality scores were contained in the immunoSEQ output, filtering matching that applied to full-length reads could not be performed. To assign V/J genes and CDR3, sequences were annotated against IMGT germline references using PyIR, a Python wrapper for IgBLAST v1.9. Reads were removed for weak V/J assignments (E-value above 1e-6), missing CDR3, stop codons, out-of-frame junctions, or ambiguous translated residues. V3J clonotypes were defined as sequences sharing an identical inferred V gene, J gene, and CDR3 amino acid sequence. To compute the percentage overlap between repertoires, the number of shared unique clonotypes was divided by the size of the smaller repertoire. Three approaches were used to assess repertoire richness: RTK rarefaction, the Chao1 estimator, and Recon v2.1 estimates of unobserved clonotypes. For all TCRbeta clonotypes obtained by the gDNA method from several donors, generation probabilities were computed with OLGA. TCRdb retrieved this table from immuneACCESS and kept in-frame rearrangements only. Not all clones are present; in checked studies, unresolved V genes account for under half, and no reason is known for the remainder. The V and J calls and the clone size are those of that table, but D and trimming were determined from the DNA. The sample data list about 2.1 million clones, and roughly 95% of these were observed just once. The biggest ten clones account for over 1.5% of the sample.

Notes on this clone: The target of this receptor is not known. No base quality information exists; no much larger clone differs at one position.

The CDR3 holds 13 amino acids from the cysteine to the phenylalanine. Only CDR3 DNA remains: 39 bases, in frame from the first base. V and J are truncated by 5 bases and 3 bases respectively, leaving an intervening sequence of 9 bases. According to the germline V gene, CDR1 reads SGHTA and CDR2 reads FQGTGA. CD8 naive samples were CD45RO-negative cells positively selected for CCR7, giving a CD45RA+CCR7+ population that excluded TemRA cells. Donors were healthy HIV-negative adults with no recently reported acute infections or vaccinations. Every donor was a Caucasian adult living in Nashville, Tennessee, USA. Blood was collected by leukapheresis, and PBMCs were isolated by Ficoll-Histopaque density gradient centrifugation and then cryopreserved in liquid nitrogen vapor phase. Analytical flow cytometry was used to check the purity and quantity of each magnetically sorted T cell population. Each sorted fraction had its genomic DNA isolated and then quantified by UV absorbance on a Nanodrop 2000c.

The receptor was isolated from a young man in good health. Some clones in this sample may be carry-over from other donors' samples. The specimen sequenced was naive CD8+ T cells from PBMCs. The sample's cell subset or site, from its label and the paper: CD45RA+CCR7+. The sequence is built from TRBV7-3 and TRBJ2-3; confidence is insufficient to name the D gene. CDR3 reads: CASSLDPTDTQYF. At the DNA level, the sequence is TGTGCCAGCAGCCTTGACCCTACAGATACGCAGTATTTT.